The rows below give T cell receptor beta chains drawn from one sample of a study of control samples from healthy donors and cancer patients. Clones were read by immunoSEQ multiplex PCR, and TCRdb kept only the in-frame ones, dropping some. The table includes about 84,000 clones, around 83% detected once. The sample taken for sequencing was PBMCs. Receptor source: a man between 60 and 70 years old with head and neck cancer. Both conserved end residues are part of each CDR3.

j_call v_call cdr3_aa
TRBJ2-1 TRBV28 CASSPTRLGLSYNEQFF
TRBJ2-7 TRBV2 CASSGLAGAYEQYF
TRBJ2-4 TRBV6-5 CASRRLAGTSNIQYF
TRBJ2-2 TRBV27 CASSNWQGAGELFF
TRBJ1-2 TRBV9 CASSLDRNYGYTF
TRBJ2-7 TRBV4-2 CASSPGPRFGGESVQYF
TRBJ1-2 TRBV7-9 CASLSGETYGYTF
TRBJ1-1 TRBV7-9 CASSLVVSGEGFF
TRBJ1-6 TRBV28 CAGGQGASSPLHF
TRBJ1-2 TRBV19 CASSIGSDNYGYTF